Presented here are 26 T cell receptor beta chains from one specimen sequenced in a study of OX40 agonist ivuxolimab in advanced cancers. Libraries were constructed by the immunoSEQ multiplex PCR assay. Entries here come from immuneACCESS through TCRdb and include only in-frame sequences with V and J called. Some clones fail to appear in such tables; in the studies checked, an unresolved V gene covers under half of the shortfall, and the cause of the remainder is unknown. This sample gives about 33,000 clones in total; around 90% of them show up just once. Of the sample, 0.92% is held by the ten largest clones. Source: CD4+ or CD8+ T cells sorted from blood, taken in a trial of the OX40 agonist ivuxolimab. These receptors were obtained from an adult with an advanced solid tumor such as melanoma, head and neck, liver or kidney cancer.

This clone appeared a single time. The chain uses TRBV5-4 and TRBJ2-2; 13 bases align to TRBD2. J was trimmed by 6 bases and V by 4 bases; bases with no gene match: 9. Looked up from germline, CDR1 is SGHNT and CDR2 is YYREEE (reference sequence). The CDR3 totals 17 residues. The CDR3 DNA reads TGTGCCAGCAGCCGAATGACCGGACTAGCGGGAGCCGGGGAGCTGTTTTTT. Translating gives CASSRMTGLAGAGELFF.

The chain joins TRBV5-1 to TRBJ2-1; the D gene is possibly TRBD2 (6 bases). Trimming removed 0 bases from V and 5 bases from J, with 12 bases in between. Germline V gene data show CDR1 as SGHRS and CDR2 as YFSETQ. The CDR3 extends over 15 amino acids. This chain's CDR3 is CASSLGGGSHNEQFF. The CDR3 DNA follows: TGCGCCAGCAGCTTGGGCGGAGGGAGCCACAATGAGCAGTTCTTC.

This chain uses TRBV30 with TRBJ1-4, with unresolved D. Trimming stripped 6 bases from V and 6 bases from J, with 14 bases between. The germline CDR1 and CDR2 sequences are GTSNPN and SVGIG (reference sequence). This CDR3 is 13 amino acids long. The CDR3 reads CACTPMSDEKLFF. As DNA, the CDR3 is TGTGCCTGTACCCCGATGTCGGATGAAAAACTGTTTTTT.

In this sample, this clone turned up once. The chain links TRBV5-1 to TRBJ2-2; weak D call: TRBD2 (5 bases). The CDR3 has 16 residues. V lost 4 bases and J lost 0, with 13 bases in between. CDR1 SGHRS and CDR2 YFSETQ come from the germline V gene. This chain's CDR3 is CASSLRETANTGELFF. The CDR3 DNA follows: TGCGCCAGCAGCCTGAGGGAGACCGCGAACACCGGGGAGCTGTTTTTT. The entire variable domain, with the rest obtained from reference TRBV5-1 and TRBJ2-2, is as follows: KAGVTQTPRYLIKTRGQQVTLSCSPISGHRSVSWYQQTPGQGLQFLFEYFSETQRNKGNFPGRFSGRQFSNSRSEMNVSTLELGDSALYLCASSLRETANTGELFFGEGSRLTVL.

The chain combines TRBV6-5 with TRBJ2-5; D unclear. Germline values: CDR1 MNHEY, CDR2 SVGAGI. The length of the CDR3 is 16 residues. The V and J ends lost 2 bases and 7 bases respectively, with 20 bases between them. This CDR3 reads CASSYTPVGVKGTQYF. CDR3 coding DNA: TGTGCCAGCAGTTACACCCCAGTTGGGGTGAAGGGGACCCAGTACTTC.

The chain couples TRBV7-2 to TRBJ2-7, with D unclear. Germline lookup yields CDR1 SGHTA and CDR2 FQGNSA. V was cut by 1 base and J by 6 bases, with 10 bases left in between. The CDR3 spans 13 residues. Written as DNA, the CDR3 is TGTGCCAGCAGCTTAGTAGGGTTGACCGAGCAGTACTTC. Its translation: CASSLVGLTEQYF.

The chain links TRBV4-3 to TRBJ2-6; maybe TRBD1 (6 bases). The CDR3 runs to 20 residues. Germline CDR1 LGHNA, CDR2 YSLEER. The V gene lost 5 bases and the J gene lost 4 bases, with 27 bases spanning the gap. CDR3 region: CASSKRAADSPLGGANVLTF. The CDR3 DNA reads as TGCGCCAGCAGCAAAAGAGCGGCGGACAGCCCCTTGGGAGGGGCCAACGTCCTGACTTTC.

The rearrangement uses TRBV7-3 and TRBJ2-7, with a weak D call TRBD1 (6 bases). Germline V lookup: CDR1 SGHTA, CDR2 FQGTGA. The germline V and J ends were trimmed by 4 bases and 7 bases, with 14 bases remaining between them. This CDR3 is 13 amino acids long. The CDR3 loop is CASSSQGFDEQYF. As DNA, the CDR3 is TGTGCCAGCAGCTCCCAGGGGTTCGATGAGCAGTACTTC.

The chain carries TRBV10-1 and TRBJ2-1; 9 nucleotides align to TRBD1. With 6 bases clipped from V and 8 bases from J, the junction kept 5 bases outside the gene matches. This CDR3 spans 13 amino acids. CDR1 is WNHNN and CDR2 is SYGVQD in the germline V gene (reference sequence). This CDR3 is CASSKTGGDEQFF. The CDR3 DNA reads TGCGCCAGCAGCAAGACAGGGGGGGATGAGCAGTTCTTC.

The chain combines TRBV5-1 with TRBJ2-7; no reliable D call. Trimming removed 3 bases at V and 0 bases at J, with 16 bases between. Germline V gene data show CDR1 as SGHRS and CDR2 as YFSETQ. The CDR3 spans 16 residues. The CDR3 protein is CASSSRRLTPSYEQYF. The CDR3 DNA reads as TGCGCCAGCAGCTCCCGTCGCCTAACCCCCTCCTACGAGCAGTACTTC.

CDR3 DNA: TGTGCCAGCACCCGGACTAGTCTGAACAATGAGCAGTTCTTC. It specifies CASTRTSLNNEQFF. The chain employs TRBV7-9 and TRBJ2-1; TRBD2 matches 7 bases. CDR3 length equals 14 residues. The trim removed 7 bases at V and 5 bases at J, leaving 8 bases unmatched. CDR1 and CDR2 (germline): SEHNR, FQNEAQ (reference sequence).

V gene TRBV27 combines with J gene TRBJ1-1; TRBD1 is a possible D gene (6 bases). The CDR3 contains 15 residues. V was pared by 5 bases and J by 0 bases, with 13 bases between. From germline, CDR1 is MNHEY and CDR2 SMNVEV (reference sequence). CDR3 in amino acids: CASSPGGIMNTEAFF. The CDR3, as DNA: TGTGCCAGCAGTCCGGGGGGCATAATGAACACTGAAGCTTTCTTT.

The rearrangement uses TRBV6-5 and TRBJ2-3; D is perhaps TRBD1 (5 bases). CDR1 and CDR2 from the germline V gene are MNHEY and SVGAGI. V was trimmed by 5 bases and J by 2 bases, leaving 8 bases between them. This CDR3 region has 13 residues. The CDR3 spells CASSDRNTDTQYF. Written as DNA, the CDR3 is TGTGCCAGCAGTGACAGAAACACAGATACGCAGTATTTT.

The rearrangement links TRBV7-3 to TRBJ2-6; TRBD1 might be the D (6 bases). The CDR3 length is 12 residues. Trimming left V 3 bases short and J 10 bases short, with 7 bases between. Per germline, CDR1 SGHTA and CDR2 FQGTGA. The CDR3 DNA sequence: TGTGCCAGCAGCTTCAGGGGAAACGTCCTGACTTTC. This encodes CASSFRGNVLTF.

V usage is TRBV5-1 and J usage is TRBJ2-7; D is uncertain. Per the germline V gene, CDR1 is SGHRS and CDR2 is YFSETQ. The CDR3 spans 16 residues. Trimming shortened V by 0 bases and J by 2 bases, and 15 bases separated the two germline ends. The CDR3 loop is CASSLGLGQAAYEQYF. The CDR3 DNA reads TGCGCCAGCAGCTTGGGGTTAGGGCAGGCCGCCTACGAGCAGTACTTC.

The genes are TRBV2 and TRBJ2-7, with D perhaps TRBD1 or TRBD2 (5 bases each). Deletions cut 2 bases from V and 4 bases from J, with 18 bases between. The CDR3 loop spans 16 amino acids. CDR1 and CDR2 from the germline V gene are SNHLY and FYNNEI. The CDR3 DNA sequence: TGTGCCAGCAGTGAATTTTCCCAGGGACGGCCATACGAGCAGTACTTC. It specifies CASSEFSQGRPYEQYF.

The V call is TRBV15, the J call TRBJ1-1, with D possibly being TRBD1 (6 bases). Between the trimmed V and J ends, which lost 6 bases and 3 bases, there was a span of 14 bases. Germline CDR1 reads LNHNV; CDR2 reads YYDKDF (reference sequence). This CDR3 has 14 amino acids. CDR3 coding DNA: TGTGCCACCAGAGACGGGGGGCCGGACACTGAAGCTTTCTTT. This sequence encodes CATRDGGPDTEAFF.

This clone was seen a single time. The rearrangement joins TRBV5-1 to TRBJ2-2; D is unclear. Germline CDR1 and CDR2: SGHRS and YFSETQ. Trimming took 0 bases from V and 6 from J, leaving 9 bases between them. The CDR3 extends over 14 amino acids. The CDR3 here is CASSLVGVPGELFF. DNA for the CDR3: TGCGCCAGCAGCTTGGTTGGAGTCCCCGGGGAGCTGTTTTTT.

V usage is TRBV2 and J usage is TRBJ2-7; TRBD1 might be the D (6 bases). Trimming took 5 bases from V and 5 from J, leaving 16 bases between them. The CDR3 totals 14 residues. Germline V gives CDR1 SNHLY, CDR2 FYNNEI. The CDR3 nucleotides are TGTGCCAGCAGTTCGACAGGAAGGGTTCACGAGCAGTACTTC. This encodes CASSSTGRVHEQYF.

The chain employs TRBV10-3 and TRBJ1-1; the match to TRBD1 covers 11 bases. The CDR3 totals 15 residues. The V segment lost 10 bases and the J segment 1 base; nucleotides outside the gene matches: 8. Germline CDR1 and CDR2: ENHRY and SYGVKD. The CDR3 nucleotides read TGTGCCACCGCCGGGGACAGGGGGAAGAACACTGAAGCTTTCTTT. It yields the protein CATAGDRGKNTEAFF.

This chain connects TRBV7-2 to TRBJ2-7; D gene ambiguous. From germline, CDR1 is SGHTA and CDR2 FQGNSA. Between the trimmed V and J ends, which lost 3 bases and 0 bases, there was a span of 9 bases. The CDR3 runs to 14 residues. CDR3 nucleotide sequence: TGTGCCAGCAGCTTGAGCGCCAGCTCCTACGAGCAGTACTTC. This gives the protein CASSLSASSYEQYF.

The rearrangement links TRBV4-1 to TRBJ2-1, with 7 bases lining up with TRBD2. CDR3 length: 14 amino acids. Germline lookup yields CDR1 MGHRA and CDR2 YSYEKL. The J segment lost 10 bases and the V segment lost 4 bases, leaving 10 bases of the junction unmatched. The chain's CDR3 is CASSPSTSSHEQFF. Written as DNA, the CDR3 is TGCGCCAGCAGCCCATCGACTAGCTCCCACGAGCAGTTCTTC.

The chain joins TRBV6-1 to TRBJ1-1; D possibly corresponds to TRBD1 (6 bases). The V gene lost 4 bases and the J gene lost 3 bases, with 12 bases spanning the gap. The CDR3 loop spans 14 amino acids. Germline-derived CDR1 and CDR2 are MNHNS and SASEGT. CDR3 sequence (DNA): TGTGCCAGCAGTGTCCTCCGGACAGACACTGAAGCTTTCTTT. Translated: CASSVLRTDTEAFF.

J is TRBJ1-4 and V is TRBV30, with D tentatively TRBD1 (5 bases). The CDR3 runs to 13 residues. CDR1 and CDR2 from the germline V gene are GTSNPN and SVGIG (reference sequence). The V end was cut by 2 bases, the J end by 3 bases, with 7 bases between. In DNA, the CDR3 is TGTGCCTGGAGTAGGGGACCTAATGAAAAACTGTTTTTT. The encoded protein is CAWSRGPNEKLFF.

This chain uses TRBV5-4 with TRBJ1-6, with a possible D match to TRBD1 (6 bases). The CDR3 is 16 amino acids. The germline gives CDR1 SGHNT, CDR2 YYREEE (reference sequence). Trimming stripped 4 bases from V and 8 bases from J, with 19 bases between. The CDR3 loop reads CASSLGGHVSDSPLHF. The DNA for the CDR3 is TGTGCCAGCAGCCTGGGGGGACACGTTTCAGATTCACCCCTCCACTTT.

This CDR3 reads CASSSKGAGELFF. The CDR3 bases are TGTGCCAGCAGCTCTAAAGGCGCCGGGGAGCTGTTTTTT. The chain carries TRBV7-7 and TRBJ2-2; no reliable D call. CDR1 and CDR2 (germline): SSHAT, FNYEAQ (reference sequence). This CDR3 has 13 amino acids. Trimming shortened V by 4 bases and J by 6 bases, and 9 bases separated the two germline ends.